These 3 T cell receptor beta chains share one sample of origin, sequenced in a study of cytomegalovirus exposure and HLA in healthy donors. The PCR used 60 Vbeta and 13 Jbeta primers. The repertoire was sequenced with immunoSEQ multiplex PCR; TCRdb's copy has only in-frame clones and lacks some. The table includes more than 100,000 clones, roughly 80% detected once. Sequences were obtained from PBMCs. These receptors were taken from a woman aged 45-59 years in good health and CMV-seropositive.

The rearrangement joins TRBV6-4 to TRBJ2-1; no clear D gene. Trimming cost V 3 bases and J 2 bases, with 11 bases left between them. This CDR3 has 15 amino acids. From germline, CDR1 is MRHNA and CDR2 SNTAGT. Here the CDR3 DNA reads TGTGCCAGCAGTGAAAGTCGCGGAGCCTACAATGAGCAGTTCTTC. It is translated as CASSESRGAYNEQFF.

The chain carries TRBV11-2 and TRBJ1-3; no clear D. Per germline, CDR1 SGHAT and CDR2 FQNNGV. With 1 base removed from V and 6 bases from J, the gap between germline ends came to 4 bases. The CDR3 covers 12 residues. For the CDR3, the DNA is TGTGCCAGCAGCTTAGTACAAAACACCATATATTTT. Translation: CASSLVQNTIYF.

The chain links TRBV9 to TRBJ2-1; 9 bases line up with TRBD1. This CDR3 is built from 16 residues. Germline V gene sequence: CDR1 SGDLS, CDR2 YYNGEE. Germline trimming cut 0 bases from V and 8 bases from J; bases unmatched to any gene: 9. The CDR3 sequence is CASSVAPGQGRDEQFF. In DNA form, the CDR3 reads TGTGCCAGCAGCGTAGCGCCTGGACAGGGGCGGGATGAGCAGTTCTTC.